The source of this T cell receptor beta chain is a study of blood T cell repertoires in COVID-19. Study details: PBMCs, B-cell-depleted T cells, or T cells were the source of the cDNA or gDNA that made up the material.

In the source study's methods: Estimation of nucleated cell counts relied on the amplification of reference gene primers. Repertoires were generated with immunoSEQ multiplex PCR, while TCRdb's copy carries only in-frame clones and drops some. Clone size and V and J calls were adopted from that table, with D and trimming inferred from the DNA. This sample has 250,000 to 300,000 clones, with roughly nine tenths found just once. The sequencing sample was made of peripheral blood. The sequence was obtained from a young woman with COVID-19, enrolled during active disease.

The CDR3 DNA reads as TGTGCCAGCAGCCAAGATCCCCAGGGGGCGGCATCACCCCTCCACTTT. It encodes CASSQDPQGAASPLHF. The chain couples TRBV4-2 to TRBJ1-6; 8 bases are shared with TRBD1. V lost 0 bases to trimming and J lost 10 bases; unmatched junction nucleotides: 8. CDR3 length: 16 amino acids. Germline CDR1 and CDR2: LGHNA and YNFKEQ.